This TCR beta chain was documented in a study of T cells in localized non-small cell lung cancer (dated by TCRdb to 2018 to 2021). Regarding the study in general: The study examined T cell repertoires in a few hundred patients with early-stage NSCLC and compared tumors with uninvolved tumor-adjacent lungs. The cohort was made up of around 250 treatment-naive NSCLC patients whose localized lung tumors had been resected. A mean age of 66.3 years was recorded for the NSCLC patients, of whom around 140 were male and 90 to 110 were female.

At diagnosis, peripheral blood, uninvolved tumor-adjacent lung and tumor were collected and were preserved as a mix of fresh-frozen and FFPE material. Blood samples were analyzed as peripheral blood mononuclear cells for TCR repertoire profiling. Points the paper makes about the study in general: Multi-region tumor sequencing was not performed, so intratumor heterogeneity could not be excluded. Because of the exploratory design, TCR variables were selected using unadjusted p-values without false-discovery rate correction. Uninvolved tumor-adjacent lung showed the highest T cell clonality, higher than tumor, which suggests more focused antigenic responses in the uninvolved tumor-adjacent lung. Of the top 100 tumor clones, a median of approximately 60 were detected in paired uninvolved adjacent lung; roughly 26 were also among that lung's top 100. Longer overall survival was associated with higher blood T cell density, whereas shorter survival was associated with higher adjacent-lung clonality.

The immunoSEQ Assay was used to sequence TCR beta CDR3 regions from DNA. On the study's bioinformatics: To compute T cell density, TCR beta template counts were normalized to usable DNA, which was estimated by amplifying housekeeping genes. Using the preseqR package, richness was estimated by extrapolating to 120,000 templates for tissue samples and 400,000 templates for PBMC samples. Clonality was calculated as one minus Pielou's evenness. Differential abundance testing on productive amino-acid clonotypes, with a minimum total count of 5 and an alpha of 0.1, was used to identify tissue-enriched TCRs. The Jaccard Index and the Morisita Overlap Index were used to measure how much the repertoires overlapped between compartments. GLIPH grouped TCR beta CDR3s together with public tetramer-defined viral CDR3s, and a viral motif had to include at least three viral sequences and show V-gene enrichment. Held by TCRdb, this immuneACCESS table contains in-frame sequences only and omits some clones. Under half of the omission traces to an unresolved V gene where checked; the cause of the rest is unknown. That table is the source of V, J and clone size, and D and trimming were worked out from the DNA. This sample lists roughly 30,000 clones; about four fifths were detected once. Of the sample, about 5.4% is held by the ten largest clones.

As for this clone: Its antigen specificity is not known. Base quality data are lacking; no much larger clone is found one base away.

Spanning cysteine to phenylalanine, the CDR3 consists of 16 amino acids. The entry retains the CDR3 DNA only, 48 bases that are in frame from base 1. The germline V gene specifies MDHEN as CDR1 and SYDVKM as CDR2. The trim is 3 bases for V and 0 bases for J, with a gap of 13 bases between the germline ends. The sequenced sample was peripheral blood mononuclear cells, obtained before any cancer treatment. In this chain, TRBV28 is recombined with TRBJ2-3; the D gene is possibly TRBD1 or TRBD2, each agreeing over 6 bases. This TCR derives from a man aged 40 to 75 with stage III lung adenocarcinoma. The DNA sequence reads TGTGCCAGCAGTTTCGGCGGGACACTAAGCACAGATACGCAGTATTTT. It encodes CASSFGGTLSTDTQYF.